The 10 T cell receptor beta chains in this list originate from one sample, sequenced in a study of Graves' ophthalmopathy and Graves' hyperthyroidism. The study amplified TCR beta CDR3 regions using RNA transcripts. RT-PCR was first run with HTBI primers, then multiplex PCR in a second round. Each CDR3 protein is one row after TCRdb ran MiXCR on the multiplex PCR reads. The sample contains a few hundred thousand distinct CDR3 sequences, 17% of which appear only once. Sequenced: peripheral blood. Receptor source: an adult woman with stable Graves' hyperthyroidism.

This clonotype was seen repeatedly, ten times or more. J is TRBJ1-6 and V is TRBV6-1; tentative D call: TRBD1 (5 bases). CDR1 MNHNS and CDR2 SASEGT come from the germline V gene. This CDR3 has 12 amino acids. With 7 bases removed from V and 10 bases from J, the gap between germline ends came to 11 bases. The CDR3 loop reads CASKDWDSPLHF. The CDR3 bases are TGTGCCAGCAAGGACTGGGACTCACCCCTCCACTTT.

This clonotype came up many times. The chain recombines TRBV6-5 with TRBJ2-6; D unresolved. The CDR3 has 14 amino acids. Germline CDR1 MNHEY, CDR2 SVGAGI. V lost 3 bases and J 7 bases, leaving 10 bases between the germline ends. CDR3 in DNA: TGTGCCAGCAGTTATACCCACGGAGCCAACGTCCTGACTTTC. Its translation: CASSYTHGANVLTF.

This clonotype was counted at least ten times. The chain is built from TRBV20-1 and TRBJ1-2; 9 bases match TRBD1. The CDR3 is made up of 13 amino acids. In germline, CDR1 is DFQATT, CDR2 SNEGSKA (reference sequence). With 5 bases clipped from V and 8 bases from J, the junction kept 9 bases outside the gene matches. The CDR3, as DNA: TGCAGTGCTCCCCGACGGACAGGGGACGGCTACACCTTC. As protein: CSAPRRTGDGYTF.

This clonotype came up a few times. This chain links TRBV25-1 with TRBJ2-5; the D gene is possibly TRBD2 (7 bases). CDR1 and CDR2 (germline): MGHDK, SYGVNS. Trimming took 3 bases from V and 5 from J, leaving 13 bases between them. The CDR3 extends over 14 amino acids. The CDR3 is CASSDRRGAETQYF. The CDR3 DNA follows: TGTGCCAGCAGTGATCGACGGGGGGCCGAGACCCAGTACTTC.

This clonotype has a count of ten or more. This chain joins TRBV18 and TRBJ2-3, with D possibly being TRBD1 (5 bases). The CDR3 sequence is 13 residues long. CDR1 is KGHSH and CDR2 is LQKENI in the germline V gene. The ends were cut back, 3 bases at V and 5 bases at J, with 9 bases in the middle. DNA for the CDR3: TGTGCCAGCTCACCCGTTAGGGGAGATACGCAGTATTTT. Translation gives CASSPVRGDTQYF.

This clonotype was detected ten times or more. This sequence joins TRBV15 and TRBJ2-5; tentatively, D is TRBD1 (6 bases). V lost 5 bases and J 1 base, leaving 17 bases between the germline ends. This CDR3 is built from 16 residues. Germline CDR1 reads LNHNV; CDR2 reads YYDKDF (reference sequence). The CDR3 DNA reads TGTGCCACCAGCGGTGGGGCAGGGGAAGGCCAAGAGACCCAGTACTTC. Encoded protein: CATSGGAGEGQETQYF.

This clonotype showed up many times. CDR3 region: CASSTLGGRSHEQYF. The CDR3 DNA follows: TGTGCCAGCAGTACCCTGGGGGGGAGAAGCCACGAGCAGTACTTC. The rearrangement uses TRBV28 and TRBJ2-7; 7 nucleotides align to TRBD2. Germline V gene data show CDR1 as MDHEN and CDR2 as SYDVKM. The CDR3 is made up of 15 amino acids. After removal of 5 bases from V and 5 bases from J, the junction contained 12 bases not matched to a gene.

This clonotype was recorded many times. The chain is built from TRBV6-2 or TRBV6-3 and TRBJ2-7; 15 bases agree with TRBD2. The CDR3 is 18 residues long. J lost 0 bases, V lost 2 bases, and 5 bases had no gene match. CDR1 is MNHEY and CDR2 is SVGEGT in the germline V gene. The DNA for the CDR3 is TGTGCCAGCAGTTACGGGACTAGCGGGAGGACCAACTCCTACGAGCAGTACTTC. It specifies CASSYGTSGRTNSYEQYF.

This clonotype was seen repeatedly, ten times or more. The chain is built from TRBV12-3 or TRBV12-4 and TRBJ1-5, with 8 bases aligning to TRBD1. This CDR3 has 15 residues. Trimming at V came to 6 bases and at J to 2 bases, leaving 6 bases not matched to a gene. The CDR3 nucleotides read TGTGCCAGCAGCCCCGGACAGGGAGGCAATCAGCCCCAGCATTTT. It specifies CASSPGQGGNQPQHF.

Turning to this clonotype: A much larger clone is a single base away; this may be a read error. The chain is built from TRBV5-1 and TRBJ2-5; maybe TRBD2 (5 bases). From germline, CDR1 is SGHRS and CDR2 YFSETQ. The CDR3 sequence is 15 residues long. Trimming shortened V by 4 bases and J by 1 base, and 14 bases separated the two germline ends. The CDR3 loop reads CASSIGGSFQETQYF. The CDR3 region has the DNA TGCGCCAGCAGCATTGGTGGGAGTTTCCAAGAGACCCAGTACTTC. The entire variable domain, with the rest obtained from reference TRBV5-1 and TRBJ2-5, is as follows: KAGVTQTPRYLIKTRGQQVTLSCSPISGHRSVSWYQQTPGQGLQFLFEYFSETQRNKGNFPGRFSGRQFSNSRSEMNVSTLELGDSALYLCASSIGGSFQETQYFGPGTRLLVL.